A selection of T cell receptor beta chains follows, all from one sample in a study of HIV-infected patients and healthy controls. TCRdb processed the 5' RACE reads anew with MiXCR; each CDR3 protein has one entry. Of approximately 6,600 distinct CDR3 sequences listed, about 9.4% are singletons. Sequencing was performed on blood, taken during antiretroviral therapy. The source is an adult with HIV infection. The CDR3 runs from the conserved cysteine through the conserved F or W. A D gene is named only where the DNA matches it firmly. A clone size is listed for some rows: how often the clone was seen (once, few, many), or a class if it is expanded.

CDR3: CSTSPGLVSTGELFF
DNA: TGCAGCACCTCGCCGGGACTAGTCTCCACCGGGGAGCTGTTTTTT
size: medium-sized
J: TRBJ2-2
D: TRBD2
V: TRBV20-1

CDR3: CASSLDRLRNQPQHF
DNA: TGTGCCAGCAGTCTGGACAGGCTACGGAATCAGCCCCAGCATTTT
size: medium-sized
J: TRBJ1-5
D: TRBD1
V: TRBV2

CDR3: CASSTGGNYEQYF
DNA: TGTGCCAGCAGTACAGGGGGCAACTACGAGCAGTACTTC
size: many
J: TRBJ2-7
D: TRBD1
V: TRBV6-6

CDR3: CASSLGPQAGQGKQFF
DNA: TGTGCCAGCAGCCTGGGACCTCAAGCGGGACAGGGGAAGCAGTTCTTC
size: .
J: TRBJ2-1
D: TRBD1
V: TRBV7-2

CDR3: CSARARGRPPEQYF
DNA: TGCAGTGCTAGAGCGCGGGGACGGCCGCCAGAGCAGTACTTC
size: medium-sized
J: TRBJ2-7
D: .
V: TRBV20-1

CDR3: CASRPTGRNYEQYF
DNA: TGTGCCAGCAGGCCGACAGGACGAAACTACGAGCAGTACTTC
size: medium-sized
J: TRBJ2-7
D: .
V: TRBV5-5

CDR3: CASSLEGGRANTGELFF
DNA: TGTGCCAGCAGCTTAGAGGGGGGACGGGCGAACACCGGGGAGCTGTTTTTT
size: .
J: TRBJ2-2
D: .
V: TRBV7-6

CDR3: CSVEGADTFSYNEQFF
DNA: TGCAGCGTTGAAGGTGCGGACACCTTCTCCTACAATGAGCAGTTCTTC
size: many
J: TRBJ2-1
D: .
V: TRBV29-1

CDR3: CASSFRQGVLQETQYF
DNA: TGTGCCAGCAGCTTTCGACAGGGGGTGCTTCAAGAGACCCAGTACTTC
size: many
J: TRBJ2-5
D: TRBD1
V: TRBV5-6

CDR3: CASAAWTGESSPLHF
DNA: TGTGCTAGTGCCGCTTGGACAGGGGAAAGTTCACCCCTCCACTTT
size: many
J: TRBJ1-6
D: TRBD1
V: TRBV12-5

CDR3: CASSLDRGAYNEQFF
DNA: TGTGCCAGCAGCCTGGACAGGGGGGCTTACAATGAGCAGTTCTTC
size: .
J: TRBJ2-1
D: TRBD1
V: TRBV4-2

CDR3: CASSLNQEETQYF
DNA: TGTGCCAGCAGCCTTAACCAGGAAGAGACCCAGTACTTC
size: medium-sized
J: TRBJ2-5
D: .
V: TRBV7-2

CDR3: CASSTRAHTEAFF
DNA: TGTGCCAGCAGCACTAGAGCCCACACTGAAGCTTTCTTT
size: few
J: TRBJ1-1
D: .
V: TRBV9

CDR3: CASSVTGDNQPQHF
DNA: TGCGCCAGCAGCGTGACAGGGGACAATCAGCCCCAGCATTTT
size: many
J: TRBJ1-5
D: TRBD1
V: TRBV5-1

CDR3: CASSPTLGTDTQYF
DNA: TGTGCCAGCAGTCCCACTCTCGGCACAGATACGCAGTATTTT
size: many
J: TRBJ2-3
D: .
V: TRBV28

CDR3: CASSYSRGTEAFF
DNA: TGTGCCAGCAGTTACTCCAGGGGAACTGAAGCTTTCTTT
size: few
J: TRBJ1-1
D: .
V: TRBV6-5

CDR3: CASAGDFQETQYF
DNA: TGTGCCAGCGCGGGGGATTTCCAAGAGACCCAGTACTTC
size: many
J: TRBJ2-5
D: TRBD2
V: TRBV2

CDR3: CASSQDPGGHPSGANALTF
DNA: TGTGCCAGCAGCCAAGATCCAGGGGGACACCCCTCTGGGGCCAACGCCCTGACTTTC
size: .
J: TRBJ2-6
D: TRBD1
V: TRBV4-2

CDR3: CSAPDNYGYTF
DNA: TGCAGTGCTCCGGACAACTATGGCTACACCTTC
size: many
J: TRBJ1-2
D: .
V: TRBV20-1

CDR3: CASSLSGPYEQYF
DNA: TGTGCCAGCAGTTTATCGGGTCCCTACGAGCAGTACTTC
size: medium-sized
J: TRBJ2-7
D: .
V: TRBV27

CDR3: CASSPLGGFNSPLHF
DNA: TGTGCCAGCAGCCCCCTAGGCGGTTTTAATTCACCCCTCCACTTT
size: many
J: TRBJ1-6
D: .
V: TRBV3-1

CDR3: CASSLTIRSDEQFF
DNA: TGTGCCAGCAGCCTTACAATACGGTCTGATGAGCAGTTCTTC
size: .
J: TRBJ2-1
D: .
V: TRBV2

CDR3: CASSQTLTGIYEQYF
DNA: TGTGCCAGCAGCCAAACTCTGACAGGAATTTACGAGCAGTACTTC
size: large
J: TRBJ2-7
D: .
V: TRBV7-6

CDR3: CASSRDRRGETQYF
DNA: TGTGCCAGCAGCCGAGACCGTCGGGGAGAGACCCAGTACTTC
size: many
J: TRBJ2-5
D: .
V: TRBV5-4

CDR3: CASSSRTSGGPWSGFF
DNA: TGTGCCAGCAGCTCAAGGACTAGCGGGGGGCCCTGGTCAGGTTTCTTC
size: .
J: TRBJ2-1
D: TRBD2
V: TRBV27

CDR3: CASSPPGVGNIANEQFF
DNA: TGTGCCAGCAGCCCCCCCGGGGTCGGAAATATCGCCAATGAGCAGTTCTTC
size: medium-sized
J: TRBJ2-1
D: .
V: TRBV9

CDR3: CASSQGLGRPQHF
DNA: TGTGCCAGCAGCCAAGGTCTGGGCAGGCCCCAGCATTTT
size: medium-sized
J: TRBJ1-5
D: .
V: TRBV14

CDR3: CASSLRVLAPRGAQYF
DNA: TGTGCCAGCAGCTTAAGGGTCCTAGCGCCTAGGGGGGCCCAGTACTTC
size: many
J: TRBJ2-5
D: .
V: TRBV7-2

CDR3: CASTLTGRITEAFF
DNA: TGTGCCAGCACCTTAACAGGGCGGATCACTGAAGCTTTCTTT
size: many
J: TRBJ1-1
D: .
V: TRBV6-5

CDR3: CASSLARDSVYF
DNA: TGTGCCAGCAGCTTAGCAAGGGACAGTGTGTACTTC
size: many
J: TRBJ2-4
D: TRBD1
V: TRBV7-2

CDR3: CASSITPQAWGYTF
DNA: TGTGCCAGCAGCATCACGCCCCAAGCGTGGGGCTACACCTTC
size: .
J: TRBJ1-2
D: .
V: TRBV7-3

CDR3: CASSPESYGLLADTQYF
DNA: TGTGCCAGCAGCCCCGAATCTTATGGTCTTTTAGCTGATACGCAGTATTTT
size: medium-sized
J: TRBJ2-3
D: .
V: TRBV7-8

CDR3: CASSIPGQGVYEQYF
DNA: TGTGCCAGTAGTATCCCCGGACAGGGGGTCTACGAGCAGTACTTC
size: .
J: TRBJ2-7
D: TRBD1
V: TRBV19

CDR3: CASSLDPANSPLHF
DNA: TGTGCCAGCAGCTTGGATCCGGCTAATTCACCCCTCCACTTT
size: many
J: TRBJ1-6
D: .
V: TRBV5-6

CDR3: CASSLLAGGTDTQYF
DNA: TGTGCCAGCAGTTTACTAGCGGGGGGCACAGATACGCAGTATTTT
size: medium-sized
J: TRBJ2-3
D: TRBD2
V: TRBV27

CDR3: CSVEDRRASGHRLPGTDTQYF
DNA: TGCAGCGTTGAAGATCGCAGGGCTAGCGGGCACCGTCTCCCCGGCACAGATACGCAGTATTTT
size: medium-sized
J: TRBJ2-3
D: TRBD2
V: TRBV29-1

CDR3: CASSLDVGTEAFF
DNA: TGTGCCAGCAGCCTCGACGTGGGCACTGAAGCTTTCTTT
size: many
J: TRBJ1-1
D: .
V: TRBV27

CDR3: CASSQIGTPSPLHF
DNA: TGTGCCAGCAGCCAGATTGGGACACCATCACCCCTCCACTTT
size: few
J: TRBJ1-6
D: .
V: TRBV3-1

CDR3: CASSRGRDGYTF
DNA: TGTGCCAGCAGTAGGGGCAGAGATGGCTACACCTTC
size: medium-sized
J: TRBJ1-2
D: .
V: TRBV28

CDR3: CAVAGAGETQYF
DNA: TGTGCCGTAGCGGGGGCCGGGGAGACCCAGTACTTC
size: medium-sized
J: TRBJ2-5
D: TRBD2
V: TRBV10-3

CDR3: CANPPTSGGPLSYNEQFF
DNA: TGTGCCAACCCCCCGACTAGCGGGGGCCCACTCTCCTACAATGAGCAGTTCTTC
size: .
J: TRBJ2-1
D: TRBD2
V: TRBV12-3/TRBV12-4

CDR3: CASSPFFGQGAFGANVLTF
DNA: TGTGCCAGCAGCCCCTTTTTTGGACAGGGGGCTTTCGGGGCCAACGTCCTGACTTTC
size: many
J: TRBJ2-6
D: TRBD1
V: TRBV28

CDR3: CAGRRLLQAVNEQFF
DNA: TGTGCCGGCAGAAGGTTACTACAGGCGGTCAATGAGCAGTTCTTC
size: .
J: TRBJ2-1
D: .
V: TRBV3-1

CDR3: CASSDDMTANTGELFF
DNA: TGTGCCAGCAGTGACGACATGACCGCGAACACCGGGGAGCTGTTTTTT
size: .
J: TRBJ2-2
D: .
V: TRBV6-1

CDR3: CSAGLKETQYF
DNA: TGCAGTGCGGGACTAAAAGAGACCCAGTACTTC
size: many
J: TRBJ2-5
D: TRBD2
V: TRBV20-1

CDR3: CASSLRTTDPPFYEQYF
DNA: TGTGCCAGCAGCCTACGGACCACGGACCCACCCTTCTACGAGCAGTACTTC
size: medium-sized
J: TRBJ2-7
D: .
V: TRBV7-2

CDR3: CSATGRNEQYF
DNA: TGCAGTGCTACCGGCAGAAACGAGCAGTACTTC
size: medium-sized
J: TRBJ2-7
D: .
V: TRBV20-1

CDR3: CASSVLYSNQPQHF
DNA: TGTGCCAGCAGTGTTCTGTATAGCAATCAGCCCCAGCATTTT
size: many
J: TRBJ1-5
D: .
V: TRBV2